The 22 T cell receptor beta chains below all came from one sample that was sequenced in a study of siplizumab effects on memory and regulatory T cells. Profiled with immunoSEQ multiplex PCR; TCRdb holds only in-frame clones, not every one. Of roughly 120,000 clones listed, about 91% were seen once; the top ten hold 0.65% to 0.9%. The sample was Tregs sorted from blood. These receptors were taken from a human donor in good health.

This chain connects TRBV6-5 to TRBJ1-3; D call uncertain. Trimming stripped 6 bases from V and 0 bases from J, with 12 bases between. The CDR3 extends over 15 amino acids. In germline, CDR1 is MNHEY, CDR2 SVGAGI. The CDR3 nucleotides are TGTGCCAGCAGCCTGGGGTGGGGCTCTGGAAACACCATATATTTT. Translated, it gives CASSLGWGSGNTIYF.

The chain joins TRBV11-3 to TRBJ1-3; tentatively, D is TRBD1 (6 bases). This CDR3 region has 14 residues. Germline V gene lookup returns CDR1 SGHNT and CDR2 YENEEA. Deletions cut 3 bases from V and 2 bases from J, with 8 bases between. The CDR3 DNA is TGTGCCAGCAGCTTGGGGGGCACTGGAAACACCATATATTTT. This translates into CASSLGGTGNTIYF.

This clone has only a few counts. The chain combines TRBV2 with TRBJ1-2, with a weak D call TRBD1 (6 bases). The CDR3 runs to 16 residues. Germline CDR1 reads SNHLY; CDR2 reads FYNNEI. Trimming pared 7 bases from V and 3 bases from J, leaving 21 bases between. The CDR3 DNA follows: TGTGCCAGCACACTTTTGACAGGACGCTGGGACTATGGCTACACCTTC. It codes for CASTLLTGRWDYGYTF. The complete variable domain, with remaining parts taken from reference TRBV2 and TRBJ1-2, reads EPEVTQTPSHQVTQMGQEVILRCVPISNHLYFYWYRQILGQKVEFLVSFYNNEISEKSEIFDDQFSVERPDGSNFTLKIRSTKLEDSAMYFCASTLLTGRWDYGYTFGSGTRLTVV.

The chain combines TRBV15 with TRBJ2-3; 7 bases line up with TRBD2. This CDR3 has 12 residues. Germline V gives CDR1 LNHNV, CDR2 YYDKDF (reference sequence). Losses at the gene ends were 10 bases for V and 7 bases for J; bases not matched to a gene: 8. As DNA, the CDR3 is TGTGCCATAGGGAGAGCGGGGTATACGCAGTATTTT. Encoded protein: CAIGRAGYTQYF.

The rearrangement uses TRBV2 and TRBJ1-2; D may be TRBD1 (6 bases). V gave up 4 bases and J gave up 2 bases, with 8 bases separating them. CDR1 is SNHLY, CDR2 FYNNEI, per germline. This CDR3 region has 13 residues. The CDR3 loop is CASSGTENYGYTF. The CDR3 DNA reads as TGTGCCAGCAGTGGGACAGAAAACTATGGCTACACCTTC. The full variable domain, in which reference TRBV2 and TRBJ1-2 provide the parts outside the CDR3, is EPEVTQTPSHQVTQMGQEVILRCVPISNHLYFYWYRQILGQKVEFLVSFYNNEISEKSEIFDDQFSVERPDGSNFTLKIRSTKLEDSAMYFCASSGTENYGYTFGSGTRLTVV.

The J gene is TRBJ2-7, the V gene TRBV7-2; 9 nucleotides line up with TRBD2. Per germline, CDR1 SGHTA and CDR2 FQGNSA. With V trimmed by 2 bases and J by 3 bases, 5 bases remained unmatched. The CDR3 totals 15 residues. The CDR3 region is CASSLRTSDGYEQYF. CDR3 in DNA: TGTGCCAGCAGCTTAAGGACTAGCGATGGCTACGAGCAGTACTTC.

V and J are TRBV7-8 and TRBJ2-7; D not resolved. Trimming pared 2 bases from V and 0 bases from J, leaving 2 bases between. There are 12 residues in the CDR3. Germline loops: CDR1 SGHVS, CDR2 FQNEAQ. This CDR3 reads CASSLSSYEQYF. The CDR3 DNA is TGTGCCAGCAGCTTAAGCTCCTACGAGCAGTACTTC.

J is TRBJ1-1 and V is TRBV27; weak D call: TRBD1 (5 bases). CDR1 MNHEY and CDR2 SMNVEV come from the germline V gene (reference sequence). The CDR3 spans 15 residues. V lost 8 bases and J 1 base, leaving 17 bases between the germline ends. CDR3 sequence reads: CASLPTVSRNTEAFF. In DNA, the CDR3 is TGTGCCAGCCTACCGACAGTTAGTAGGAACACTGAAGCTTTCTTT.

The chain recombines TRBV18 with TRBJ1-1; perhaps TRBD1 as D (6 bases). With 4 bases removed from V and 5 bases from J, the gap between germline ends came to 17 bases. Germline lookup yields CDR1 KGHSH and CDR2 LQKENI. The CDR3 has 15 residues. The CDR3, as DNA: TGTGCCAGCTCACTGCTGACAGGAGAGAATACTGAAGCTTTCTTT. This gives the protein CASSLLTGENTEAFF.

This clone has more than one count but fewer than ten. J is TRBJ1-1 and V is TRBV5-1; 9 nucleotides match TRBD1. V lost 4 bases and J lost 5; bases outside the gene matches: 3. Germline loops: CDR1 SGHRS, CDR2 YFSETQ. The CDR3 extends over 13 amino acids. CDR3 loop: CASSRGQGTEAFF. The DNA for the CDR3 is TGCGCCAGCAGCCGCGGACAGGGGACTGAAGCTTTCTTT.

The gene calls are TRBV20-1 and TRBJ2-7; D gene ambiguous. Germline lookup yields CDR1 DFQATT and CDR2 SNEGSKA (reference sequence). CDR3 size: 11 residues. Between the trimmed V and J ends, which lost 1 base and 6 bases, there was a span of 7 bases. The CDR3 reads CSARGPFEQYF. CDR3 in DNA: TGCAGTGCTAGAGGACCTTTCGAGCAGTACTTC.

This rearrangement joins TRBV5-6 to TRBJ2-1; no firm D call. This CDR3 has 11 residues. Trimming left V 3 bases short and J 8 bases short, with 6 bases between. Germline CDR1 and CDR2: SGHDT and YYEEEE. The CDR3 bases are TGTGCCAGCAGCTACATTTATGAGCAGTTCTTC. Its protein is CASSYIYEQFF.

The V call is TRBV18, the J call TRBJ2-2, with a weak D call TRBD2 (6 bases). CDR3 size: 15 residues. Looked up from germline, CDR1 is KGHSH and CDR2 is LQKENI. Trimming took 3 bases from V and 3 from J, leaving 11 bases between them. The CDR3 sequence is CASSPGGMDTGELFF. CDR3 nucleotide sequence: TGTGCCAGCTCACCCGGGGGAATGGACACCGGGGAGCTGTTTTTT.

DNA of the CDR3: TGTGCCAGCTCACCAGGGACGGACCAGCCCCAGCATTTT. The encoded protein is CASSPGTDQPQHF. The J gene is TRBJ1-5, the V gene TRBV18, with TRBD1 as a possible D gene (5 bases). The CDR3 covers 13 residues. Germline V lookup: CDR1 KGHSH, CDR2 LQKENI. Trimming removed 2 bases at V and 7 bases at J, with 9 bases between. Looking up the rest from reference TRBV18 and TRBJ1-5 gives the full variable domain: NAGVMQNPRHLVRRRGQEARLRCSPMKGHSHVYWYRQLPEEGLKFMVYLQKENIIDESGMPKERFSAEFPKEGPSILRIQQVVRGDSAAYFCASSPGTDQPQHFGDGTRLSIL.

V gene TRBV18 combines with J gene TRBJ1-4; D may be TRBD1 (5 bases). Germline lookup yields CDR1 KGHSH and CDR2 LQKENI. This CDR3 is built from 16 residues. Between the trimmed V and J ends, which lost 2 bases and 3 bases, there was a span of 13 bases. CDR3 region: CASSPLPGTPNEKLFF. CDR3 nucleotides: TGTGCCAGCTCACCATTGCCTGGGACGCCTAATGAAAAACTGTTTTTT.

V and J are TRBV6-5 and TRBJ2-7; D is possibly TRBD1 (6 bases). The CDR3 is made up of 13 amino acids. Trimming removed 6 bases at V and 0 bases at J, with 9 bases between. Germline V gene sequence: CDR1 MNHEY, CDR2 SVGAGI. In nucleotides, the CDR3 is TGTGCCAGCAGGGGGACATCCTCCTACGAGCAGTACTTC. This sequence encodes CASRGTSSYEQYF.

This chain joins TRBV10-3 and TRBJ2-6; perhaps TRBD2 as D (5 bases). The V gene lost 3 bases and the J gene lost 2 bases, with 14 bases spanning the gap. The germline V gene has CDR1 ENHRY and CDR2 SYGVKD. The CDR3 is 17 amino acids. The CDR3 sequence: CAISDGSRGTGANVLTF. The CDR3 DNA is TGTGCCATCAGTGACGGGTCAAGAGGGACTGGGGCCAACGTCCTGACTTTC.

This clone has a single count. The chain links TRBV10-2 to TRBJ1-3; D is undetermined. V was pared by 3 bases and J by 0 bases, with 6 bases between. Looked up from germline, CDR1 is WSHSY and CDR2 is SAAADI. The CDR3 has 14 residues. CDR3 nucleotide sequence: TGCGCCAGCAGTGAACCTTTCTCTGGAAACACCATATATTTT. Its translation: CASSEPFSGNTIYF.

J is TRBJ2-5 and V is TRBV7-2, with D perhaps TRBD2 (6 bases). The germline CDR1 and CDR2 sequences are SGHTA and FQGNSA. Deletions cut 6 bases from V and 2 bases from J, with 19 bases between. This CDR3 spans 16 amino acids. For the CDR3, the DNA is TGTGCCAGCAGTCCAACCCCGACTAGTTTTCAAGAGACCCAGTACTTC. Amino acid sequence: CASSPTPTSFQETQYF.

The rearrangement uses TRBV28 and TRBJ2-7, with D hard to call. Germline V gene sequence: CDR1 MDHEN, CDR2 SYDVKM. This CDR3 has 11 amino acids. Trimming cost V 3 bases and J 7 bases, with 7 bases left between them. In nucleotides, the CDR3 is TGTGCCAGCAGTTTCCCCGGGGAGCAGTACTTC. Translating gives CASSFPGEQYF. Looking up the rest from reference TRBV28 and TRBJ2-7 gives the full variable domain: DVKVTQSSRYLVKRTGEKVFLECVQDMDHENMFWYRQDPGLGLRLIYFSYDVKMKEKGDIPEGYSVSREKKERFSLILESASTNQTSMYLCASSFPGEQYFGPGTRLTVT.

The CDR3 region is CAWSVGTGGAIYGYTF. The CDR3 bases are TGTGCCTGGAGTGTCGGGACAGGGGGCGCAATCTATGGCTACACCTTC. V and J are TRBV30 and TRBJ1-2, with TRBD1 matching 12 bases. CDR3 length: 16 amino acids. Unmatched junction bases numbered 6, after V lost 0 bases and J lost 4 bases. CDR1 GTSNPN and CDR2 SVGIG come from the germline V gene (reference sequence).

The V gene is TRBV29-1, the J gene TRBJ2-2; D may match TRBD1 or TRBD2 (5 bases each). Germline V CDR1 and CDR2: SQVTM, ANQGSEA. This CDR3 has 15 residues. Between the trimmed V and J ends, which lost 6 bases and 0 bases, there was a span of 14 bases. The CDR3 region is CSVATGLANTGELFF. The CDR3 bases are TGCAGCGTCGCAACAGGACTCGCGAACACCGGGGAGCTGTTTTTT.